This T cell receptor (beta chain) was sequenced during a study of T cells in Graves' hyperthyroidism and ophthalmopathy. Study-wide points: Prediction of ophthalmopathy progression came a median around 7.1 months pre-onset. Peripheral blood also featured most of the thyroid clonotypes expanded above 0.001.

As to this clonotype: Its antigen is unknown.

Graves' hyperthyroidism qualified as stable when ophthalmopathy did not progress within 18 months. Using 10 ml of fresh peripheral blood, PBMCs were prepared. TCR beta CDR3 regions were amplified from RNA. With the HTBI primer set, the TCR CDR3 went through a first round of RT-PCR. Each CDR3 protein gets one entry after TCRdb re-called the multiplex PCR reads with MiXCR. This sample has about 560,000 distinct CDR3 sequences; over 15% occur once, and the top ten carry about 20%. CDR3 size: 14 residues. Losses at the gene ends were 5 bases for V and 4 bases for J; bases not matched to a gene: 6. The sample was blood. V and J are TRBV12-3 or TRBV12-4 and TRBJ2-7; 9 nucleotides agree with TRBD1. The clonotype was recovered from a woman younger than 30 with Graves' hyperthyroidism. The CDR3 DNA follows: TGTGCCAGCAGTAACCGGGACAGGGCTTACGAGCAGTACTTC. It yields the protein CASSNRDRAYEQYF.